Following are 27 T cell receptor beta chains from one sample sequenced in a study of blood T cell repertoires in COVID-19 (dated by TCRdb to 2020 to 2021). The library came from the immunoSEQ multiplex PCR assay. TCRdb holds this immuneACCESS table with in-frame rearrangements only. Some clones are missing; in checked studies, unresolved V genes explain under half, and the rest has no known cause. Within this sample are about 300,000 clones, with around nine tenths of them counted one time only. Jointly, the top ten make up approximately 5.5% of the sample. Sequenced material: PBMCs or T cells enriched from blood (not recorded which). The receptors here all came from a man in his 60s who had recovered from COVID-19.

The chain combines TRBV28 with TRBJ1-5; a weak D match, TRBD1 (5 bases). The CDR3 consists of 16 residues. The germline V and J ends were trimmed by 7 bases and 0 bases, with 16 bases remaining between them. The germline CDR1 and CDR2 sequences are MDHEN and SYDVKM. This CDR3 is CASITGGSYSNQPQHF. CDR3 nucleotides: TGTGCCAGCATCACGGGGGGTTCCTATAGCAATCAGCCCCAGCATTTT.

The V call is TRBV7-9, the J call TRBJ1-4; 7 bases are a match to TRBD1. Germline-derived CDR1 and CDR2 are SEHNR and FQNEAQ (reference sequence). This CDR3 spans 14 amino acids. V shed 6 bases, J shed 8 bases, and the junction held 9 bases outside the gene matches. The CDR3 spells CASSSTGTWEKLFF. CDR3 in DNA: TGTGCCAGCAGTTCGACAGGGACTTGGGAAAAACTGTTTTTT.

The rearrangement joins TRBV7-3 to TRBJ2-3; 8 nucleotides agree with TRBD2. This CDR3 is built from 14 residues. Germline CDR1 reads SGHTA; CDR2 reads FQGTGA. V lost 6 bases and J lost 2; bases outside the gene matches: 4. The CDR3 region is CASSQGLATDTQYF. In DNA form, the CDR3 reads TGTGCCAGCAGTCAAGGACTAGCCACAGATACGCAGTATTTT.

V and J are TRBV18 and TRBJ2-1, with 14 nucleotides matching TRBD2. There are 18 residues in the CDR3. Per the germline V gene, CDR1 is KGHSH and CDR2 is LQKENI. The junction had 2 bases not matched to a gene; V was cut back by 1 base and J by 0 bases. The CDR3 sequence: CASSPRLAGGPSYNEQFF. In DNA form, the CDR3 reads TGTGCCAGCTCACCACGACTAGCGGGAGGGCCCTCCTACAATGAGCAGTTCTTC.

The DNA for the CDR3 is TGCGCCAGCAGCTTGTGGGGACAGGGGGACTTTAATTCACCCCTCCACTTT. Its translation: CASSLWGQGDFNSPLHF. The chain couples TRBV5-1 to TRBJ1-6; the match to TRBD1 covers 11 bases. V lost 1 base, J lost 6 bases, and 6 bases stayed unmatched. The CDR3 consists of 17 residues. Germline-derived CDR1 and CDR2 are SGHRS and YFSETQ.

The V gene is TRBV28, the J gene TRBJ1-3, with 9 nucleotides matching TRBD1. V dropped 6 bases and J dropped 4; count of bases not matched to a gene: 10. From germline, CDR1 is MDHEN and CDR2 SYDVKM. The CDR3 totals 16 residues. The CDR3, as DNA: TGTGCCAGCAGAGAACCGGGACAGGGTCTCGGAAACACCATATATTTT. Translating gives CASREPGQGLGNTIYF.

The chain recombines TRBV15 with TRBJ1-5, with 7 bases lining up with TRBD1. This CDR3 contains 14 residues. Germline CDR1 is LNHNV and CDR2 is YYDKDF (reference sequence). V lost 5 bases to trimming and J lost 6 bases; unmatched junction nucleotides: 7. CDR3 sequence reads: CATSFTGDAQPQHF. The CDR3 nucleotides are TGTGCCACCAGCTTCACAGGGGACGCTCAGCCCCAGCATTTT.

V gene TRBV4-1 combines with J gene TRBJ1-5; the D gene is possibly TRBD1 (6 bases). The germline gives CDR1 MGHRA, CDR2 YSYEKL. Trimming removed 0 bases from V and 6 bases from J, with 24 bases in between. The CDR3 runs 19 residues. The CDR3 coding sequence is TGCGCCAGCAGCCAAGATAGGGAGAACAGGGCGGTAGTCGGTCAGCCCCAGCATTTT. Its protein product is CASSQDRENRAVVGQPQHF.

This sequence joins TRBV6-4 and TRBJ2-3; TRBD2 agrees at 7 bases. Germline V gene lookup returns CDR1 MRHNA and CDR2 SNTAGT. J lost 1 base, V lost 0 bases, and 7 bases had no gene match. The CDR3 spans 17 residues. CDR3 nucleotides: TGTGCCAGCAGTGACTCACCCCAGCGGGGACGCACAGATACGCAGTATTTT. Translating it yields CASSDSPQRGRTDTQYF.

The chain joins TRBV28 to TRBJ2-1; 7 nucleotides align to TRBD2. Looked up from germline, CDR1 is MDHEN and CDR2 is SYDVKM. V lost 5 bases, J lost 1 base, and 8 bases stayed unmatched. This CDR3 is built from 16 residues. CDR3 protein: CASSAVAGRSYNEQFF. CDR3 DNA sequence: TGTGCCAGCAGTGCGGTAGCGGGCCGGTCCTACAATGAGCAGTTCTTC.

The chain employs TRBV19 and TRBJ2-3; a weak D match, TRBD2 (5 bases). This CDR3 region has 16 residues. CDR1 is LNHDA and CDR2 is SQIVND in the germline V gene (reference sequence). V was clipped by 3 bases and J by 3 bases, with 16 bases between them. As DNA, the CDR3 is TGTGCCAGTAGTATCCGGGCCGGGGTGGGAACAGATACGCAGTATTTT. Its protein is CASSIRAGVGTDTQYF.

V and J are TRBV28 and TRBJ1-1; D is unclear. Trimming took off 7 bases at V and 1 base at J, with 10 bases between the two ends. The CDR3 is 13 amino acids. Per germline, CDR1 MDHEN and CDR2 SYDVKM. Here the CDR3 reads CASNIEGNTEAFF. CDR3 nucleotides: TGTGCCAGCAACATAGAGGGGAACACTGAAGCTTTCTTT.

The chain couples TRBV2 to TRBJ1-2; D possibly corresponds to TRBD1 (6 bases). V lost 5 bases and J lost 6, with 13 bases in between. From germline, CDR1 is SNHLY and CDR2 FYNNEI. The CDR3 has 13 residues. CDR3 nucleotide sequence: TGTGCCAGCAGTAAACAGGGTTTTGATGGCTACACCTTC. It codes for CASSKQGFDGYTF.

This clone has only one observation. The CDR3 bases are TGCGCCAGCAGCTTGGACGGGAGCAGTAATGAGCAGTTCTTC. Amino acid sequence: CASSLDGSSNEQFF. The chain couples TRBV5-1 to TRBJ2-1, with a weak D call TRBD2 (6 bases). This CDR3 has 14 residues. The germline V gene has CDR1 SGHRS and CDR2 YFSETQ. V was clipped by 0 bases and J by 7 bases, with 11 bases between them.

The chain carries TRBV6-2 or TRBV6-3 and TRBJ2-7; 9 positions agree with TRBD2. The CDR3 has 16 residues. J lost 2 bases, V lost 0 bases, and 5 bases had no gene match. CDR1 and CDR2 from the germline V gene are MNHEY and SVGEGT. Here the CDR3 reads CASSYSGSGSAYEQYF. The CDR3 region has the DNA TGTGCCAGCAGTTACTCGGGTAGCGGGAGTGCCTACGAGCAGTACTTC.

The V call is TRBV28, the J call TRBJ1-6; D unresolved. The germline V and J ends were trimmed by 3 bases and 4 bases, with 7 bases remaining between them. Germline V CDR1 and CDR2: MDHEN, SYDVKM. This CDR3 contains 14 residues. The CDR3 sequence: CASSFPLYNSPLHF. The CDR3 coding sequence is TGTGCCAGCAGTTTCCCCCTTTATAATTCACCCCTCCACTTT.

The chain links TRBV28 to TRBJ2-7; 8 nucleotides align to TRBD2. This CDR3 has 15 amino acids. V was clipped by 6 bases and J by 0 bases; unmatched bases: 7. Germline CDR1 and CDR2: MDHEN and SYDVKM. The CDR3 reads CASSPSGGNSYEQYF. Here the CDR3 DNA reads TGTGCCAGCAGCCCATCGGGAGGGAACTCCTACGAGCAGTACTTC.

The chain links TRBV2 to TRBJ1-6, with D unresolved. Trimming shortened V by 2 bases and J by 3 bases, and 8 bases separated the two germline ends. The CDR3 contains 15 residues. In germline, CDR1 is SNHLY, CDR2 FYNNEI. The CDR3 sequence: CASSERQVYNSPLHF. CDR3 DNA sequence: TGTGCCAGCAGTGAAAGGCAGGTCTATAATTCACCCCTCCACTTT.

This chain links TRBV7-2 with TRBJ1-4, with TRBD1 as a possible D gene (6 bases). The CDR3 totals 16 residues. Trimming left V 3 bases short and J 4 bases short, with 15 bases between. Germline V gene sequence: CDR1 SGHTA, CDR2 FQGNSA. The CDR3 here is CASSFRSTGYNEKLFF. CDR3 bases: TGTGCCAGCAGCTTCAGATCGACAGGTTATAATGAAAAACTGTTTTTT.

J is TRBJ2-2 and V is TRBV7-2; the match to TRBD1 covers 9 bases. The germline gives CDR1 SGHTA, CDR2 FQGNSA. This CDR3 is built from 16 residues. J gave up 7 bases and V 3 bases, and 9 bases lay outside the gene matches. The CDR3 reads CASSFSTGGRNGELFF. The CDR3 DNA reads as TGTGCCAGCAGCTTCTCTACAGGGGGCAGGAACGGGGAGCTGTTTTTT. Based on the CDR3 plus reference TRBV7-2 and TRBJ2-2, the full variable domain is GAGVSQSPSNKVTEKGKDVELRCDPISGHTALYWYRQSLGQGLEFLIYFQGNSAPDKSGLPSDRFSAERTGGSVSTLTIQRTQQEDSAVYLCASSFSTGGRNGELFFGEGSRLTVL.

On this clone itself: Other DNA sequences in this specimen translate into the identical CDR3. This chain joins TRBV5-1 and TRBJ2-1, with 7 positions matching TRBD2. The CDR3 totals 16 residues. Germline V gene data show CDR1 as SGHRS and CDR2 as YFSETQ. V trimming: 4 bases; J trimming: 4 bases; junction bases outside the gene matches: 11. In nucleotides, the CDR3 is TGCGCCAGCAGCCCGATGACGTCGGGAGGTTACAATGAGCAGTTCTTC. Protein product: CASSPMTSGGYNEQFF.

This chain connects TRBV7-2 to TRBJ1-3; 7 bases map to TRBD1. Germline values: CDR1 SGHTA, CDR2 FQGNSA. The ends lost 3 bases at V and 4 bases at J; junction bases unmatched: 6. The CDR3 runs to 15 residues. CDR3 residues: CASSLDRTSGNTIYF. DNA of the CDR3: TGTGCCAGCAGCTTGGACAGGACGAGCGGAAACACCATATATTTT.

The V call is TRBV29-1, the J call TRBJ2-2; 8 bases match TRBD1. Germline V gene lookup returns CDR1 SQVTM and CDR2 ANQGSEA. V shed 8 bases and J 6 bases; nucleotides not matched to a gene: 17. This CDR3 is built from 16 residues. The CDR3 DNA reads as TGCAGCCCTGGGACAGGTGGAAGAAGGGGTCCCGGGGAGCTGTTTTTT. This encodes CSPGTGGRRGPGELFF.

This chain uses TRBV2 with TRBJ2-5, with TRBD1 matching over 8 bases. The V gene's germline CDR1 is SNHLY and CDR2 FYNNEI. This CDR3 comprises 14 residues. The ends lost 5 bases at V and 4 bases at J; junction bases unmatched: 6. This CDR3 is CASSKDRAGETQYF. DNA of the CDR3: TGTGCCAGCAGTAAGGACAGGGCGGGAGAGACCCAGTACTTC.

This chain joins TRBV2 and TRBJ2-7, with D unclear. CDR3 length: 14 residues. The germline V gene has CDR1 SNHLY and CDR2 FYNNEI. The germline V and J ends were trimmed by 0 bases and 5 bases, with 11 bases remaining between them. CDR3 sequence reads: CASSEAQSRNEQYF. The CDR3 DNA sequence: TGTGCCAGCAGTGAAGCGCAGAGCAGGAACGAGCAGTACTTC.

The chain recombines TRBV4-3 with TRBJ2-3; D is undetermined. The germline gives CDR1 LGHNA, CDR2 YSLEER. V was clipped by 1 base and J by 4 bases, with 12 bases between them. The CDR3 runs 15 residues. CDR3 sequence (DNA): TGCGCCAGCAGCCAAGCAACTACACCTTCAGATACGCAGTATTTT. This sequence encodes CASSQATTPSDTQYF.

V gene TRBV19 combines with J gene TRBJ1-1; TRBD1 matches at 9 bases. Germline V gene data show CDR1 as LNHDA and CDR2 as SQIVND (reference sequence). The CDR3 has 15 amino acids. V lost 5 bases to trimming and J lost 11 bases; unmatched junction nucleotides: 15. The CDR3 is CASSLDRGLGVRAFF. In DNA form, the CDR3 reads TGTGCCAGTAGTCTGGACAGGGGTTTGGGTGTGCGTGCTTTCTTT.